This T cell receptor (beta chain) was recorded in a study of T cells after yellow fever vaccination. Overall study results and limits: Secondary responses were weaker yet peaked faster, day 5 versus 15. Contaminating bulk clonotypes could be abundant in FACS-sorted repertoires. Among primary-vaccination clones, most reappeared after the booster, at around 97% for CD4 and around 91% for CD8.

Template switching with 5'RACE generated the TCR cDNA and added a universal primer site and UMIs. Using its own MiXCR run on the 5' RACE reads, TCRdb lists one record per CDR3 protein. The table records approximately 300,000 distinct CDR3 sequences, about 10% of them present only once. CDR3 size: 15 residues. In germline, CDR1 is MNHNY, CDR2 SVGAGI (reference sequence). Trimming took off 5 bases at V and 1 base at J, with 13 bases between the two ends. A few counts support this clonotype. The antigen is not known. The V gene is TRBV6-6, the J gene TRBJ2-3, with D perhaps matching TRBD1 or TRBD2 (5 bases each). The TCR comes from a man aged 18 to 30 who received the YFV17D yellow fever vaccine. The starting material was CD4+ T cells sorted from PBMCs, obtained 45 days after the yellow fever booster vaccination. CDR3 in DNA: TGTGCCAGCAGTCTCCCTTGGGGACGCACAGATACGCAGTATTTT. Protein product: CASSLPWGRTDTQYF.